The clone carrying this T cell receptor beta chain has more than one count but fewer than ten. The antigen is undetermined. The data belong to a study of STAT5B mutations in CD4+ large granular lymphocyte leukemia. Study in general: Among healthy donors, a particular HLA allele went with more CDR3 'QG' motifs.

Regarding the study as a whole: Compared with healthy controls (2/35), patient top clones favored TRBV06 (8/27). Patient CD4-sorted repertoires stayed more clonal than healthy ones after leukemic-clone removal. Without HLA matching, higher CD4+ than CD8+ T-LGLL clonality could reflect small sample size.

The CDR3 length is 16 residues. The germline gives CDR1 LGHNA, CDR2 YNFKEQ. V was clipped by 0 bases and J by 2 bases, with 13 bases between them. Profiled with immunoSEQ multiplex PCR; TCRdb holds only in-frame clones, not every one. This table has about 30,000 clones, around 82% appearing once. The sequencing input was CD4+ T cells from blood buffy coats. This TCR was recovered from a human donor in good health. This chain connects TRBV4-2 to TRBJ1-2; D is perhaps TRBD1 (5 bases). CDR3 nucleotide sequence: TGTGCCAGCAGCCAAGATTTTTTGGCAGGGAACTATGGCTACACCTTC. It encodes CASSQDFLAGNYGYTF.